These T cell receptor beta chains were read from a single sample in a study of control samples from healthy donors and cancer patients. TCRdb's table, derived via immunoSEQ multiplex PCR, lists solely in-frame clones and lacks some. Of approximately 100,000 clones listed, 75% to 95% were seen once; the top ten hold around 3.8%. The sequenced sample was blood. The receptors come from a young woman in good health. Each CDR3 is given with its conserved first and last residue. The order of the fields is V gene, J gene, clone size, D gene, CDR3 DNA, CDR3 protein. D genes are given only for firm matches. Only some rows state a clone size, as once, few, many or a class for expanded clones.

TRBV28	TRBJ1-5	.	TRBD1	TGTGCCACCCAGGGGGCGGGACAGCCCCAGCATTTT	CATQGAGQPQHF
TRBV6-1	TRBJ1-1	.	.	TGTGCCAGCAGTTATGTAGAGAACACTGAAGCTTTCTTT	CASSYVENTEAFF
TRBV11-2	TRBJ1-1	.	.	TGTGCCAGCAGCTTAGACGTGGACACTGAAGCTTTCTTT	CASSLDVDTEAFF
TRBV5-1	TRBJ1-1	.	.	TGCGCCAGCAGCTCGCTTTACTCGGTGGGGAACACTGAAGCTTTCTTT	CASSSLYSVGNTEAFF
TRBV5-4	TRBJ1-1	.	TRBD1	TGTGCCAGCAGCTTGGGACAGGGACCTACTGAAGCTTTCTTT	CASSLGQGPTEAFF
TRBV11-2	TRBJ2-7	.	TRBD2	TGTGCCAGCAGCCCACTTTTCAGCGGGAGTGAGCAGTACTTC	CASSPLFSGSEQYF
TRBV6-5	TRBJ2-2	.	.	TGTGCCAGCACCGAGGGCCTTCCCACCGGGGAGCTGTTTTTT	CASTEGLPTGELFF
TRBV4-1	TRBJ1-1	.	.	TGCGCCAGCAGCCAAGAGGAGGTAGCTTTCTTT	CASSQEEVAFF
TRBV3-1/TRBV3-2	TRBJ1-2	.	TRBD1	TGTGCCAGCAGCCAAGCCGGGACAGGGGAGATGAACTATGGCTACACCTTC	CASSQAGTGEMNYGYTF
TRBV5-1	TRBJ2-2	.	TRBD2	TGCGCCAGCAAACTTAGCGGGGGCTGGACCGGGGAGCTGTTTTTT	CASKLSGGWTGELFF
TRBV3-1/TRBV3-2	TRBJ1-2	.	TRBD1	TGTGCCAGCAGCCCCCACAGGGGATTGGGTCGCTACTATGGCTACACCTTC	CASSPHRGLGRYYGYTF
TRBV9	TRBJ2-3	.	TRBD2	TGTGCCAGCAGCGTAGAGGGAGGGACTAGCGGCACAGATACGCAGTATTTT	CASSVEGGTSGTDTQYF
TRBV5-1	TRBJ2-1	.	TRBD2	TGCGCCAGCAGCCCGAGCGGGGAACCCTACAATGAGCAGTTCTTC	CASSPSGEPYNEQFF
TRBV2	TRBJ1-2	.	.	TGTGCCAGCACTATCCCCGGGACCTATGGCTACACCTTC	CASTIPGTYGYTF
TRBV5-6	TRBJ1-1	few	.	TGTGCCAGCAGCTCTTCCGAGGCCACTGAAGCTTTCTTT	CASSSSEATEAFF
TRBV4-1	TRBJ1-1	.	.	TGCGCCAGCAGCCAAGATCGTAAGAGGCTCTTT	CASSQDRKRLF
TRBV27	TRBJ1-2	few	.	TGTGCCAGCTCTGGAGGGAATTTAGATGGCTACACCTTC	CASSGGNLDGYTF
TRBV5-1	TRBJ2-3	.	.	TGCGCCAGCATTGGGATACTTCAGGATACGCAGTATTTT	CASIGILQDTQYF
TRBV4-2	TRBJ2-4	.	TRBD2	TGTGCCAGCAGCCTGGAGGGACTAGCGGGGGGACTAGCCAAAAACATTCAGTACTTC	CASSLEGLAGGLAKNIQYF
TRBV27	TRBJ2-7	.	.	TGTGCCAGCAGTACCCGCTGGGGAGCTCGGAACGAGCAGTACTTC	CASSTRWGARNEQYF
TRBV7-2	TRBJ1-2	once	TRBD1	TGTGCCAGCAGCCCCCTCGCCCAGGGGGCGCGTGGCTACACCTTC	CASSPLAQGARGYTF
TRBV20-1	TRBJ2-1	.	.	TGCAGTGCTAGCGGGAACAATGAGCAGTTCTTC	CSASGNNEQFF
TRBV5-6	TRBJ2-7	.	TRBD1	TGTGCCAGCAGCTCACGCTGGACAGGGACCTACGAGCAGTACTTC	CASSSRWTGTYEQYF
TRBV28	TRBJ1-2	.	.	TGTGCCAGCACGACGCCTTTAGAGGGCAGCTATGGCTACACCTTC	CASTTPLEGSYGYTF
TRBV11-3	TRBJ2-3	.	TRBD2	TGTGCCAGCAGCTCTAGTAGCGGGGTATCAGATACGCAGTATTTT	CASSSSSGVSDTQYF
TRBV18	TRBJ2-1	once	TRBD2	TGTGCCAGCTCACCACCGGGGAGGGTGAACAATGAGCAGTTCTTC	CASSPPGRVNNEQFF